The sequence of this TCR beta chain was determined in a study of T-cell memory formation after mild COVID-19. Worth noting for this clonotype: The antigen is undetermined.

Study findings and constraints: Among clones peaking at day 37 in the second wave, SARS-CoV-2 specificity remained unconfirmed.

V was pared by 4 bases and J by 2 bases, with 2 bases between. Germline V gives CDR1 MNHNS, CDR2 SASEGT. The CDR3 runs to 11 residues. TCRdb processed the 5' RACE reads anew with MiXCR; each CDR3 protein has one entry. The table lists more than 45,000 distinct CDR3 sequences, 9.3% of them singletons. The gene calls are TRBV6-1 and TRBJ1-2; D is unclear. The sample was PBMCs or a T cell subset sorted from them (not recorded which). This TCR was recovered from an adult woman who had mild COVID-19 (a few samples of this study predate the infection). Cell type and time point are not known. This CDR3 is CASSANYGYTF. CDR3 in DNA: TGTGCCAGCAGTGCAAACTATGGCTACACCTTC.